Following are 11 T cell receptor beta chains from one sample sequenced in a study of CD8 T cells in ankylosing spondylitis. Using its own MiXCR run on the 5' RACE reads, TCRdb lists one record per CDR3 protein. The sample shows around 140,000 distinct CDR3 sequences, approximately 10% of them seen only once. Sequenced input: blood, either unsorted or a sorted T cell fraction (not recorded which). The receptor set was obtained from a female donor with ankylosing spondylitis or in good health (not recorded which).

The sample holds a few counts of this clonotype. This chain joins TRBV11-2 and TRBJ2-5, with 10 positions matching TRBD2. The CDR3 spans 16 residues. CDR1 and CDR2 from the germline V gene are SGHAT and FQNNGV. With 0 bases clipped from V and 5 bases from J, the junction kept 6 bases outside the gene matches. The CDR3 region is CASSLDLAGAGETQYF. In DNA, the CDR3 is TGTGCCAGCAGCTTAGATCTAGCGGGAGCGGGGGAGACCCAGTACTTC.

This clonotype showed up many times. V gene TRBV15 combines with J gene TRBJ2-3, with TRBD2 matching over 8 bases. The germline V gene has CDR1 LNHNV and CDR2 YYDKDF (reference sequence). The length of the CDR3 is 16 residues. Trimming cost V 2 bases and J 4 bases; bases outside gene matches: 8. CDR3 residues: CATSRSGGAIADTQYF. The CDR3 DNA is TGTGCCACCAGCAGATCCGGGGGGGCCATCGCAGATACGCAGTATTTT.

This clonotype appeared once. A much larger clone sits a single nucleotide away, making a read error possible. V usage is TRBV10-1 and J usage is TRBJ2-1; TRBD2 agrees at 8 bases. Trimming at V came to 7 bases and at J to 5 bases, leaving 10 bases not matched to a gene. This CDR3 is built from 15 residues. Germline assignment: CDR1 WNHNN and CDR2 SYGVQD (reference sequence). The CDR3 coding sequence is TGCGCCAGCACTCAGGGACTAGGGCATGACAATGAGCAGTTCTTC. Protein product: CASTQGLGHDNEQFF.

This clonotype was seen repeatedly, ten times or more. The J gene is TRBJ1-2, the V gene TRBV7-8; no definite D call. CDR3 length: 17 amino acids. Trimming shortened V by 8 bases and J by 3 bases, and 25 bases separated the two germline ends. CDR1 is SGHVS and CDR2 is FQNEAQ in the germline V gene. CDR3 amino acids: CASAPYLVQPTYYGYTF. CDR3 DNA sequence: TGTGCCAGCGCCCCTTATTTGGTACAGCCAACTTACTATGGCTACACCTTC.

Ten or more counts support this clonotype. DNA of the CDR3: TGTGCCAGTAGAGGAGTGGTAGATACGCAGTATTTT. This codes for CASRGVVDTQYF. The J gene is TRBJ2-3, the V gene TRBV19; D remains ambiguous. V was trimmed by 6 bases and J by 5 bases, leaving 9 bases between them. The germline V gene encodes CDR1 LNHDA and CDR2 SQIVND (reference sequence). This CDR3 is 12 amino acids long.

The sample holds many counts of this clonotype. The V gene is TRBV5-1, the J gene TRBJ2-2; D may be TRBD1 (6 bases). With 2 bases removed from V and 5 bases from J, the gap between germline ends came to 13 bases. The CDR3 consists of 15 residues. Germline lookup yields CDR1 SGHRS and CDR2 YFSETQ. The CDR3 spells CASSFLTGSTGELFF. Written as DNA, the CDR3 is TGCGCCAGCAGCTTCCTAACAGGGTCAACCGGGGAGCTGTTTTTT.

This clonotype showed up just a few times. The V and J genes are TRBV28 and TRBJ1-1; D may be TRBD1 (5 bases). Germline loops: CDR1 MDHEN, CDR2 SYDVKM. Trimming took off 7 bases at V and 5 bases at J, with 17 bases between the two ends. The CDR3 consists of 14 residues. CDR3 region: CASNSEGKRTEAFF. CDR3 coding DNA: TGTGCCAGCAATAGCGAGGGGAAGAGGACTGAAGCTTTCTTT.

There are many counts of this clonotype. This sequence joins TRBV20-1 and TRBJ1-5; D uncertain. Trimming stripped 3 bases from V and 11 bases from J, with 17 bases between. The CDR3 has 13 residues. Per germline, CDR1 DFQATT and CDR2 SNEGSKA (reference sequence). CDR3 residues: CSASTSQDPSQHF. CDR3 DNA: TGCAGTGCTAGTACCTCCCAGGACCCTTCCCAGCATTTT.

This clonotype was counted ten times or more. This rearrangement joins TRBV21-1 to TRBJ1-5; the DNA was not compared with TRBD1, the D call given in the table. TRBV21-1 is designated a pseudogene. The length of the CDR3 is 17 residues. As DNA, the CDR3 is TGTGCCAGCAGCAAAAAAGGGACAGGGAGCAACAATCAGCCCCAGCATTTT. Amino acid sequence: CASSKKGTGSNNQPQHF.

This clonotype was picked up many times. The J gene is TRBJ2-2, the V gene TRBV20-1; TRBD2 is a possible D gene (5 bases). The V end was cut by 2 bases, the J end by 5 bases, with 15 bases between. This CDR3 region has 15 residues. CDR1 DFQATT and CDR2 SNEGSKA come from the germline V gene (reference sequence). The DNA for the CDR3 is TGCAGTGCTAGAATTTCGGGGATTCAGACCGGGGAGCTGTTTTTT. Protein product: CSARISGIQTGELFF.

This clonotype was seen at least ten times. The chain links TRBV12-3 or TRBV12-4 to TRBJ1-1; 7 positions agree with TRBD1. V lost 3 bases, J lost 3 bases, and 7 bases stayed unmatched. This CDR3 has 15 amino acids. The CDR3 loop is CASSLWEGADTEAFF. The CDR3 DNA reads as TGTGCCAGCAGTTTGTGGGAGGGGGCGGACACTGAAGCTTTCTTT.